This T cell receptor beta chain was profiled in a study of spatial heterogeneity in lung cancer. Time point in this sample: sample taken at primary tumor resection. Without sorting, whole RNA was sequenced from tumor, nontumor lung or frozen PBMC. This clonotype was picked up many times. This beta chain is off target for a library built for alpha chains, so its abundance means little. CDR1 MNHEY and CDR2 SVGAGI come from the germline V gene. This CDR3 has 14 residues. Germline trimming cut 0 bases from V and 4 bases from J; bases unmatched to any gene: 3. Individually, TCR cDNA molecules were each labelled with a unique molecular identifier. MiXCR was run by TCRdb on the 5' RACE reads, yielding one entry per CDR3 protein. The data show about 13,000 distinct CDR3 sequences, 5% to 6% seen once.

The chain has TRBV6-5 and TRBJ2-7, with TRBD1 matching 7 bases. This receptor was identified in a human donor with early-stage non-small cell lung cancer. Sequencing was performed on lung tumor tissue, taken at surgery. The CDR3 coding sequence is TGTGCCAGCAGTTACTCAAGGGACAGATACGAGCAGTACTTC. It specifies CASSYSRDRYEQYF.